The clone carrying this T cell receptor beta chain appeared a single time. Its antigen is not identified. CDR3 length: 15 residues. Trimming cost V 4 bases and J 0 bases, with 11 bases left between them. The germline CDR1 and CDR2 sequences are SGDLS and YYNGEE. The data were obtained in a study of T cell responses to AZD1222 COVID-19 vaccine. Study results and limitations: Receipt of two AZD1222 doses was followed by a rise in Spike-specific TCR breadth and depth.

Here immunoSEQ multiplex PCR was the method, and the copy in TCRdb shows in-frame clones only, minus some. Of approximately 150,000 clones listed, just over 90% are singletons. The chain uses TRBV9 and TRBJ1-5; D is possibly TRBD1 (6 bases). The receptor was isolated from an adult in good health. Specimen: peripheral blood, collected on day 0 of AZD1222 vaccination. The CDR3 DNA reads as TGTGCCAGCAGCTTACAGGGAGGTAGCAATCAGCCCCAGCATTTT. This encodes CASSLQGGSNQPQHF. The full variable domain, rest sourced from reference TRBV9 and TRBJ1-5, is DSGVTQTPKHLITATGQRVTLRCSPRSGDLSVYWYQQSLDQGLQFLIQYYNGEERAKGNILERFSAQQFPDLHSELNLSSLELGDSALYFCASSLQGGSNQPQHFGDGTRLSIL.